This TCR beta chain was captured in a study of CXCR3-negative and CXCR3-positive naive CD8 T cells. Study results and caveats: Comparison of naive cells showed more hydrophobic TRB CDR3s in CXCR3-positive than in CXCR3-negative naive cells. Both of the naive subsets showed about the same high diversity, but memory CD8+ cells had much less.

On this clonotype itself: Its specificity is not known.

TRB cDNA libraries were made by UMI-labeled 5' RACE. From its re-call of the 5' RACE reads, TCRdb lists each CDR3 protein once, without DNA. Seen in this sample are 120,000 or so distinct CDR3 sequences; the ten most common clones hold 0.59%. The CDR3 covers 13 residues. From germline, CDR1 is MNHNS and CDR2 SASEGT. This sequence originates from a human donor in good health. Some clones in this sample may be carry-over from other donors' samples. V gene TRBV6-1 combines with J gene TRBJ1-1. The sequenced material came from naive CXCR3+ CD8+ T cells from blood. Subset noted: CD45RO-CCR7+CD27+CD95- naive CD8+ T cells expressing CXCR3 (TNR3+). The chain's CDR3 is CASSIGMNTEAFF.